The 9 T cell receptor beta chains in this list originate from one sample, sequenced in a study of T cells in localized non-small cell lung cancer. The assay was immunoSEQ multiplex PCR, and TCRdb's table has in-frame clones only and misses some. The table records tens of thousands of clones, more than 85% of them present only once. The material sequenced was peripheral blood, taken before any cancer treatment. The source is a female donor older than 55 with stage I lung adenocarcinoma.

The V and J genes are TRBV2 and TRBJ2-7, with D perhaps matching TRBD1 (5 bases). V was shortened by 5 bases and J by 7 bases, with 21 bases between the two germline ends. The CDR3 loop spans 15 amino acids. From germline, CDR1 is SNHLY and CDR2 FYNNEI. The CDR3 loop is CASSSRAALGQEQYF. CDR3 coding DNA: TGTGCCAGCAGTAGCAGGGCGGCTCTCGGACAAGAGCAGTACTTC.

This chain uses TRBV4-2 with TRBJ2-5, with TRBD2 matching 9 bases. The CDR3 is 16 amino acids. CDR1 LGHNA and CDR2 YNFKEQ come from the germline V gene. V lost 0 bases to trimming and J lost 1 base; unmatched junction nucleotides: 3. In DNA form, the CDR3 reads TGTGCCAGCAGCCAAGAGCAGACTAGCGGCCAAGAGACCCAGTACTTC. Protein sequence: CASSQEQTSGQETQYF.

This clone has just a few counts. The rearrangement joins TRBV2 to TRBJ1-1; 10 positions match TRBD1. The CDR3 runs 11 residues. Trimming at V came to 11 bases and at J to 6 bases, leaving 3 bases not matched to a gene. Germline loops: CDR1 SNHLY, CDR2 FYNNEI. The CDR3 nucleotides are TGTGCCGGGGGACAGGGGCCTGAAGCTTTCTTT. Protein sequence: CAGGQGPEAFF.

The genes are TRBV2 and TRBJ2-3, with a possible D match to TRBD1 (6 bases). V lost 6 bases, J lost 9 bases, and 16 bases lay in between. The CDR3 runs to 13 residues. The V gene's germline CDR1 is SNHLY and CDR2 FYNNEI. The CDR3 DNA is TGTGCCAGCAGCGCCTACAGGGAACTAACGCAGTATTTT. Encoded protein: CASSAYRELTQYF.

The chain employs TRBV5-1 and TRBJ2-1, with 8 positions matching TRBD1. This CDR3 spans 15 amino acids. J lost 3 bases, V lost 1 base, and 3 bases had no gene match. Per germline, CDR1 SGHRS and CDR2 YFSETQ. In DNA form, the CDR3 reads TGCGCCAGCAGCTTGAACAGGGGGGACTACAATGAGCAGTTCTTC. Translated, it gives CASSLNRGDYNEQFF.

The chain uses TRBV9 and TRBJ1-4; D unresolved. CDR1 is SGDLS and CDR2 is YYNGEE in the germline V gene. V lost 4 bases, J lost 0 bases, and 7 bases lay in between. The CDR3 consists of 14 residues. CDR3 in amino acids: CASSLGSTNEKLFF. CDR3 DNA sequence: TGTGCCAGCAGCCTAGGTTCAACTAATGAAAAACTGTTTTTT.

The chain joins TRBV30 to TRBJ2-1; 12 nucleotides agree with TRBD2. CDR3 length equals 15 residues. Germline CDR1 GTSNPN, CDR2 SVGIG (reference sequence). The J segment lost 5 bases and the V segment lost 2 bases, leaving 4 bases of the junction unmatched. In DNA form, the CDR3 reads TGTGCCTGGAGTAGAACTAGCGGGGGGAACAATGAGCAGTTCTTC. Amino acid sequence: CAWSRTSGGNNEQFF.

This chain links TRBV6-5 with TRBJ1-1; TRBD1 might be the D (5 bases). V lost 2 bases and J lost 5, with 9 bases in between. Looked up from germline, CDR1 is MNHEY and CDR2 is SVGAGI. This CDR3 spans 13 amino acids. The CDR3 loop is CASSYPWGTEAFF. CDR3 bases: TGTGCCAGCAGTTACCCGTGGGGGACTGAAGCTTTCTTT.

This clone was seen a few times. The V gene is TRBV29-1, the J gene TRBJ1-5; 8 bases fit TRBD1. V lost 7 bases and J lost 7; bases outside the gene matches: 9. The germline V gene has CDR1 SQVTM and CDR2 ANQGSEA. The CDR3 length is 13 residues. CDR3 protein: CSARQGNGQPQHF. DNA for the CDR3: TGCAGCGCCAGACAGGGGAATGGCCAGCCCCAGCATTTT.